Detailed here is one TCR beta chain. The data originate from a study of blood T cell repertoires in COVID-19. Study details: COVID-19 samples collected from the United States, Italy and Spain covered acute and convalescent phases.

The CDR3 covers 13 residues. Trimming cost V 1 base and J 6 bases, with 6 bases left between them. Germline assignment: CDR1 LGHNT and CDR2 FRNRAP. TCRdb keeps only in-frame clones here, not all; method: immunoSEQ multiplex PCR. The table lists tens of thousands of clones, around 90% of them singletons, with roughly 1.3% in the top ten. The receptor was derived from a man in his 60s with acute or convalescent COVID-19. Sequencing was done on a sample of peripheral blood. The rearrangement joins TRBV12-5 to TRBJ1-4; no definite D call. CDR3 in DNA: TGTGCTAGTGGTTTGGGGGCAGATGAAAAACTGTTTTTT. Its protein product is CASGLGADEKLFF. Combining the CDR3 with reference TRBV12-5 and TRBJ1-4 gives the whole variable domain DARVTQTPRHKVTEMGQEVTMRCQPILGHNTVFWYRQTMMQGLELLAYFRNRAPLDDSGMPKDRFSAEMPDATLATLKIQPSEPRDSAVYFCASGLGADEKLFFGSGTQLSVL.